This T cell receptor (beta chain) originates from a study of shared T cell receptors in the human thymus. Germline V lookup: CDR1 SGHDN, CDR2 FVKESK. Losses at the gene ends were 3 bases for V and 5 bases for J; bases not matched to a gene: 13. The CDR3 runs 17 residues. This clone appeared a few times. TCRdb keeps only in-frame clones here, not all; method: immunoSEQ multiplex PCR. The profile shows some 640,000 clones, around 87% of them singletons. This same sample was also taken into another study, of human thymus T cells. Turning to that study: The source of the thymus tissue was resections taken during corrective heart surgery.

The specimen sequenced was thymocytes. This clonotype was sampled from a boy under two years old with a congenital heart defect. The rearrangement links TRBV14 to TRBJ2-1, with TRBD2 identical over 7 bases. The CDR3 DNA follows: TGTGCCAGCAGCCACAAATCCGGACTAGAACCCCACAATGAGCAGTTCTTC. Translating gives CASSHKSGLEPHNEQFF.